These T cell receptor beta chains were read from a single sample in a study of blood T cells in healthy people across ages. TCRdb recomputed calls from the 5' RACE reads with MiXCR, one row per CDR3 protein. The table records around 650,000 distinct CDR3 sequences, about 43% of them present only once. Sequencing used blood. These receptors were taken from an elderly man in good health. CDR3s include the opening cysteine and the closing phenylalanine or tryptophan. A D gene is named only where the DNA matches it firmly. For some rows the clone size is stated as once, few or many, or as a class when expanded; others skip it.

>-|TRBV5-1|TRBJ2-7|TRBD2
CASSLGASGSYPYEQYF
TGCGCCAGCAGCTTGGGTGCTAGCGGGAGTTATCCTTACGAGCAGTACTTC
>-|TRBV28|TRBJ1-6|TRBD1
CASRKQGGILNSPLHF
TGTGCCAGCAGAAAACAGGGGGGTATACTTAATTCACCCCTCCACTTT
>-|TRBV12-3/TRBV12-4|TRBJ2-1|-
CASRVMGRSDEQFF
TGTGCCAGCAGGGTAATGGGTAGGTCGGATGAGCAGTTCTTC
>-|TRBV11-2|TRBJ2-1|TRBD2
CASSFAGLAGIGYNEQFF
TGTGCCAGCAGTTTCGCGGGACTAGCGGGGATCGGCTACAATGAGCAGTTCTTC
>-|TRBV14|TRBJ2-7|TRBD2
CASSQPRSLAGRDEQYF
TGTGCCAGCAGCCAGCCCCGCAGCCTAGCGGGACGGGACGAGCAGTACTTC
>-|TRBV12-3/TRBV12-4|TRBJ1-1|-
CASSLRQPMNTEAFF
TGTGCCAGCAGTTTACGGCAGCCTATGAACACTGAAGCTTTCTTT
>few|TRBV7-2|TRBJ1-1|-
CASSHQPRGTEAFF
TGTGCCAGCAGCCACCAGCCGAGGGGCACTGAAGCTTTCTTT
>-|TRBV6-2/TRBV6-3|TRBJ1-6|-
CASSPDRGPNNSPLHF
TGTGCCAGCAGTCCGGACCGCGGCCCGAATAATTCACCCCTCCACTTT
>-|TRBV20-1|TRBJ2-7|TRBD2
CSANAGGGSYEQYF
TGCAGTGCTAACGCCGGGGGAGGGTCCTACGAGCAGTACTTC
>-|TRBV6-2/TRBV6-3|TRBJ2-7|-
CASSSPVYQANSYEQYF
TGTGCCAGCAGCTCCCCGGTGTATCAGGCGAACTCCTACGAGCAGTACTTC
>few|TRBV5-8|TRBJ1-2|-
CASSFVQPAGYGYTF
TGTGCCAGCAGCTTTGTACAGCCGGCCGGCTATGGCTACACCTTC
>-|TRBV28|TRBJ2-4|TRBD2
CASSPSGVAKNIQYF
TGTGCCAGCAGTCCTAGCGGGGTAGCCAAAAACATTCAGTACTTC
>few|TRBV27|TRBJ2-7|-
CARRVRQKTPYEQYF
TGTGCCAGAAGGGTTAGACAAAAGACTCCCTACGAGCAGTACTTC
>-|TRBV11-2|TRBJ2-3|TRBD2
CASSLELAGVTDTQYF
TGTGCCAGCAGCTTAGAGTTAGCGGGGGTCACAGATACGCAGTATTTT
>-|TRBV6-1|TRBJ2-3|-
CASSEQGTQYF
TGTGCCAGCAGTGAACAGGGTACGCAGTATTTT
>few|TRBV19|TRBJ2-3|-
CASSLSRAVDTQYF
TGTGCCAGTAGTCTGTCCCGGGCCGTGGATACGCAGTATTTT
>few|TRBV4-2|TRBJ2-3|TRBD2
CASSQDYLTSGADTQYF
TGTGCCAGCAGCCAAGATTATCTCACTAGCGGGGCAGATACGCAGTATTTT
>-|TRBV7-3|TRBJ2-1|-
CASSTSGTVNEQFF
TGTGCCAGCAGCACCAGCGGGACAGTTAATGAGCAGTTCTTC
>few|TRBV5-1|TRBJ2-5|-
CASSTSGRWETQYF
TGCGCCAGTAGCACATCGGGACGGTGGGAGACCCAGTACTTC
>-|TRBV6-1|TRBJ2-3|-
CASSPYRTGLNTDTQYF
TGTGCCAGCAGCCCTTACAGGACTGGCCTGAACACAGATACGCAGTATTTT
>-|TRBV20-1|TRBJ1-2|TRBD1
CSAATGASSGYTF
TGCAGTGCTGCGACAGGGGCCTCCAGTGGCTACACCTTC
>-|TRBV7-2|TRBJ2-4|TRBD2
CASSPSGRRGDIQYF
TGTGCCAGCAGCCCCTCCGGACGGCGGGGGGACATTCAGTACTTC
>-|TRBV4-3|TRBJ1-2|-
CASSQAGSSNYGYTF
TGCGCCAGCAGCCAAGCGGGCAGTTCTAACTATGGCTACACCTTC
>-|TRBV6-2/TRBV6-3|TRBJ1-6|TRBD1
CASTQGEGQGYSPLHF
TGTGCCAGCACCCAAGGCGAAGGACAGGGGTATTCACCCCTCCACTTT
>many|TRBV4-3|TRBJ2-1|-
CASSQDPGSTYNEQFF
TGCGCCAGCAGCCAAGATCCGGGTTCAACCTACAATGAGCAGTTCTTC
>-|TRBV2|TRBJ2-7|TRBD1
CASGGWTGGYEQYF
TGTGCCAGCGGGGGCTGGACAGGGGGCTACGAGCAGTACTTC